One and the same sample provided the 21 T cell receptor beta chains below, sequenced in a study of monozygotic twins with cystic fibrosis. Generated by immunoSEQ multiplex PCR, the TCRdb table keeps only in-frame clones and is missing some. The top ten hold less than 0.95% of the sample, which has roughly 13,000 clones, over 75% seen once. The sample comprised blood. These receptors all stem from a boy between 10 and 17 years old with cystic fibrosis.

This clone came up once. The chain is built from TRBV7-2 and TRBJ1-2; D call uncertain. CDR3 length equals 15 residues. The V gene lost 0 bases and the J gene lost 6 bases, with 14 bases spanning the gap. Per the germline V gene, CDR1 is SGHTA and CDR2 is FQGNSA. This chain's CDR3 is CASSLAYGKPHGYTF. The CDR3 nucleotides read TGTGCCAGCAGCTTAGCTTACGGTAAACCTCATGGCTACACCTTC.

In DNA form, the CDR3 reads TGCGCCAGCAGCTTGGGGGGACAGGGGCCCGCAGATACGCAGTATTTT. It codes for CASSLGGQGPADTQYF. The J gene is TRBJ2-3, the V gene TRBV5-1; 10 nucleotides line up with TRBD1. Germline V lookup: CDR1 SGHRS, CDR2 YFSETQ. V lost 0 bases to trimming and J lost 4 bases; unmatched junction nucleotides: 5. There are 16 residues in the CDR3.

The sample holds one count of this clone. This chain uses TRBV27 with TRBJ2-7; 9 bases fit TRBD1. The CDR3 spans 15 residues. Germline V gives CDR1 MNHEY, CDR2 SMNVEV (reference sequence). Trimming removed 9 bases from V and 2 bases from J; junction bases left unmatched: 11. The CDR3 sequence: CASAYSGTGTYEQYF. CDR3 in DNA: TGTGCCAGTGCTTACTCCGGGACAGGGACCTACGAGCAGTACTTC.

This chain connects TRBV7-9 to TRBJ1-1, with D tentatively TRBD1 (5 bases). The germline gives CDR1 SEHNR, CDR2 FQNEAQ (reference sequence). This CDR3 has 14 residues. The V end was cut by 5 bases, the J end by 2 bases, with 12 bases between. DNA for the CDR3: TGTGCCAGCAGCGGCGGGGGGGGAAACACTGAAGCTTTCTTT. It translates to CASSGGGGNTEAFF.

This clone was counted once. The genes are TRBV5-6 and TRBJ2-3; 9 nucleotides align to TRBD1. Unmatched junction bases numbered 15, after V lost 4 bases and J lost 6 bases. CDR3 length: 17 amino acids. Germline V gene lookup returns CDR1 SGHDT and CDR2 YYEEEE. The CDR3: CASSGEWDRVMDDTQYF. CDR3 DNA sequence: TGTGCCAGCAGCGGGGAGTGGGACAGGGTAATGGATGATACGCAGTATTTT.

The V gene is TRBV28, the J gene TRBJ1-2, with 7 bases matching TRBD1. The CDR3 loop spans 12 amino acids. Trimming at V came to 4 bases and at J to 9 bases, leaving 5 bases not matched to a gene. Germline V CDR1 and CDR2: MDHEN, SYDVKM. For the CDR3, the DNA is TGTGCCAGCAGTTCTACAGGGGATAGCTACACCTTC. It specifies CASSSTGDSYTF.

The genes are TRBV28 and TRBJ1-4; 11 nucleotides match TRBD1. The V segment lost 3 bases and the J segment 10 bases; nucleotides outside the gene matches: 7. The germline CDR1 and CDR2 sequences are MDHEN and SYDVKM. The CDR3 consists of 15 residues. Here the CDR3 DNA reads TGTGCCAGCAGTTTCGGACAGGGGGCTCAAGGAAAACTGTTTTTT. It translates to CASSFGQGAQGKLFF.

The CDR3 reads CAWTYPGPGDSPLHF. The CDR3 region has the DNA TGTGCCTGGACTTACCCGGGACCAGGGGATTCACCCCTCCACTTT. The V call is TRBV30, the J call TRBJ1-6; D is perhaps TRBD1 (6 bases). The CDR3 length is 15 residues. Germline V gene sequence: CDR1 GTSNPN, CDR2 SVGIG (reference sequence). Trimming stripped 4 bases from V and 8 bases from J, with 18 bases between.

Here the CDR3 DNA reads TGCGCCAGCAGCCAAGACAGAAACTATGGCTACACCTTC. Its translation: CASSQDRNYGYTF. The chain uses TRBV5-1 and TRBJ1-2, with D maybe TRBD1 (5 bases). CDR3 length: 13 residues. Trimming cost V 4 bases and J 2 bases, with 9 bases left between them. CDR1 and CDR2 from the germline V gene are SGHRS and YFSETQ.

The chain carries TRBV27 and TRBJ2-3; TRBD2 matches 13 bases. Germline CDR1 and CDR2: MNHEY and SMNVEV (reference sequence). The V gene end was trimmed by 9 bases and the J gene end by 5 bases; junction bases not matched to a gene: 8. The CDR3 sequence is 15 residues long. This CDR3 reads CASTSGRAYIDTQYF. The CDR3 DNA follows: TGTGCCAGTACTAGCGGGAGGGCATATATAGATACGCAGTATTTT.

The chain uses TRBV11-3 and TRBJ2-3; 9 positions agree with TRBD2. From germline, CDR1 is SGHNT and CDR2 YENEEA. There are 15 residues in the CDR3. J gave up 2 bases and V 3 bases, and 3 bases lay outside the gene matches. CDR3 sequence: CASSLGTSHTDTQYF. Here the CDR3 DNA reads TGTGCCAGCAGCTTGGGGACTAGCCACACAGATACGCAGTATTTT.

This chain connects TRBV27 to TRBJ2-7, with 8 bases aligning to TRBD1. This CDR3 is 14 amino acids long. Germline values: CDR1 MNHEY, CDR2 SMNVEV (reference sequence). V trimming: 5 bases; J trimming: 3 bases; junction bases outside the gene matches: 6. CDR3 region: CASSRQGADYEQYF. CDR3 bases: TGTGCCAGCAGTCGCCAGGGGGCAGACTACGAGCAGTACTTC.

This chain's CDR3 is CAWSVDTPGTEAFF. The CDR3 DNA reads as TGTGCCTGGAGTGTAGACACACCGGGCACTGAAGCTTTCTTT. V is TRBV30 and J is TRBJ1-1, with D hard to call. The CDR3 spans 14 residues. CDR1 GTSNPN and CDR2 SVGIG come from the germline V gene (reference sequence). V dropped 0 bases and J dropped 4 bases, with 12 bases sitting between them. Full variable domain (remainder filled in from reference TRBV30 and TRBJ1-1): SQTIHQWPATLVQPVGSPLSLECTVEGTSNPNLYWYRQAAGRGLQLLFYSVGIGQISSEVPQNLSASRPQDRQFILSSKKLLLSDSGFYLCAWSVDTPGTEAFFGQGTRLTVV.

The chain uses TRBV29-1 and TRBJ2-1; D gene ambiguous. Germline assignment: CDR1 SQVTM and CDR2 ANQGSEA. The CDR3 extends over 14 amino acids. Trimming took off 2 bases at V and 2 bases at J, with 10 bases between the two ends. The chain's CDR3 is CSVELGRPYNEQFF. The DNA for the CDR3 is TGCAGCGTTGAATTAGGCAGACCCTACAATGAGCAGTTCTTC.

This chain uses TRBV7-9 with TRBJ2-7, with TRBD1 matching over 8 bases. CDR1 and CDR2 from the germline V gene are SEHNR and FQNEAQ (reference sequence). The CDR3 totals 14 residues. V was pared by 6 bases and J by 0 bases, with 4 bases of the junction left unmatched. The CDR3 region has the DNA TGTGCCAGCAGACGGGACAGGCTCTCCTACGAGCAGTACTTC. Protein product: CASRRDRLSYEQYF. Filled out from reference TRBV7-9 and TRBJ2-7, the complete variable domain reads DTGVSQNPRHKITKRGQNVTFRCDPISEHNRLYWYRQTLGQGPEFLTYFQNEAQLEKSRLLSDRFSAERPKGSFSTLEIQRTEQGDSAMYLCASRRDRLSYEQYFGPGTRLTVT.

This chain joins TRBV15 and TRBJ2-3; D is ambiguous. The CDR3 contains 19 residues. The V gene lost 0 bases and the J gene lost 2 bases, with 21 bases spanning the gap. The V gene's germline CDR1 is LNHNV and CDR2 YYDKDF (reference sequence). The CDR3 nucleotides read TGTGCCACCAGCAGAGATCTCGGCAGGCCCACTTCCAACACAGATACGCAGTATTTT. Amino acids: CATSRDLGRPTSNTDTQYF.

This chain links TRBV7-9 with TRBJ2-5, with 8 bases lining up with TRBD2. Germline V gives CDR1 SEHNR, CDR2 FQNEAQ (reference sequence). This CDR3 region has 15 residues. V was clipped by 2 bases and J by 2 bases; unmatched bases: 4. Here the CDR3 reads CASSLSSGQQETQYF. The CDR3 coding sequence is TGTGCCAGCAGCTTATCTAGCGGGCAACAAGAGACCCAGTACTTC.

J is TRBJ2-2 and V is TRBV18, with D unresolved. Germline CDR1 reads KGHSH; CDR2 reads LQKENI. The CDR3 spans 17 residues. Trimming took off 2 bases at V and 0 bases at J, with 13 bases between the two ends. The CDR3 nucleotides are TGTGCCAGCTCACCATTTAAAACTGTCGCGAACACCGGGGAGCTGTTTTTT. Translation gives CASSPFKTVANTGELFF.

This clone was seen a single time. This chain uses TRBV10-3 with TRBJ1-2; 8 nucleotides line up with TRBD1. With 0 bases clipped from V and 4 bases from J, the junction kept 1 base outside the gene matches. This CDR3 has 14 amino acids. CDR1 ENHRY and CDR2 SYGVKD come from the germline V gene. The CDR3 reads CAISESTGAYGYTF. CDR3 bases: TGTGCCATCAGTGAGTCGACAGGGGCCTATGGCTACACCTTC.

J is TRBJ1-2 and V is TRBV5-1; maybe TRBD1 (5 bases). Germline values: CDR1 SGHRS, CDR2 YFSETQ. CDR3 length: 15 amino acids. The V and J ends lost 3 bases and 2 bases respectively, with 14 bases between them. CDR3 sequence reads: CASSSQGSENYGYTF. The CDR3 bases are TGCGCCAGCAGCTCTCAGGGAAGCGAGAACTATGGCTACACCTTC.

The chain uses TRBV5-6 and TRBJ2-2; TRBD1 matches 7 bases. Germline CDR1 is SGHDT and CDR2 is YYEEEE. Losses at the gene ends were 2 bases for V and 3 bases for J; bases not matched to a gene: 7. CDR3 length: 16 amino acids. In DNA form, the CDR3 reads TGTGCCAGCAGCTTACAATGGACAGGTGACACCGGGGAGCTGTTTTTT. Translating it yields CASSLQWTGDTGELFF. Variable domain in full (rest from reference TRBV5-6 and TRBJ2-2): DAGVTQSPTHLIKTRGQQVTLRCSPKSGHDTVSWYQQALGQGPQFIFQYYEEEERQRGNFPDRFSGHQFPNYSSELNVNALLLGDSALYLCASSLQWTGDTGELFFGEGSRLTVL.